The sequence of this T cell receptor beta chain was determined in a study of cytomegalovirus exposure and HLA in healthy donors. V was clipped by 4 bases and J by 7 bases; unmatched bases: 1. This CDR3 region has 14 residues. Looked up from germline, CDR1 is WSHSY and CDR2 is SAAADI. Vbeta (60) and Jbeta (13) primers were used in the PCR. Libraries were prepared by immunoSEQ multiplex PCR; TCRdb keeps only in-frame clonotypes and omits some of them. There are 35,000 to 45,000 clones in the sample; more than 60% occur only once, and over 6.5% lies in the top ten. This clone turned up a few times. The chain carries TRBV10-2 and TRBJ2-1, with 13 bases identical to TRBD2. This TCR was recovered from a man aged 30-40 years in good health and CMV-seronegative. The sample was PBMCs. The CDR3 sequence: CASSAGLAGNEQFF. The CDR3 coding sequence is TGCGCCAGCAGTGCGGGACTAGCGGGAAATGAGCAGTTCTTC.